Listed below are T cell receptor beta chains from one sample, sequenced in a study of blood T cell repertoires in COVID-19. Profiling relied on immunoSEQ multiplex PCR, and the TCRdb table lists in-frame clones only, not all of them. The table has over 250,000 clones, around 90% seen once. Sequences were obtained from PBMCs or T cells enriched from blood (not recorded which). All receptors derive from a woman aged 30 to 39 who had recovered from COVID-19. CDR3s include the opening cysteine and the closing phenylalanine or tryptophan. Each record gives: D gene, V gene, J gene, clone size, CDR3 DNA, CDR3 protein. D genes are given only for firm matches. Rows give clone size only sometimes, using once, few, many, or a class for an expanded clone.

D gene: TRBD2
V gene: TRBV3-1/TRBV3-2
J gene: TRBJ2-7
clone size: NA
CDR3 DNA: TGTGCCAGCAGCCAATTTCGCCTAGCGGGGGGGCGAGGCGAGCAGTACTTC
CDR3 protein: CASSQFRLAGGRGEQYF

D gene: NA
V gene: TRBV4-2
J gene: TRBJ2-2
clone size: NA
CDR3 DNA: TGTGCCAGCAGCCAAGATATCCGGGCGGGAACGAACACCGGGGAGCTGTTTTTT
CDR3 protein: CASSQDIRAGTNTGELFF

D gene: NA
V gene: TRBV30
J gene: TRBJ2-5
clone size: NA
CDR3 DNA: TGTGCCTGGAGTCAAAGAGACCCGGGACTTGGGGAGACCCAGTACTTC
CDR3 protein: CAWSQRDPGLGETQYF

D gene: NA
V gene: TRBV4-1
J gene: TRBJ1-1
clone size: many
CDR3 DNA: TGCGCCAGCAGCCAAGCTACTCAGGGGAACACTGAAGCTTTCTTT
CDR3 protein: CASSQATQGNTEAFF

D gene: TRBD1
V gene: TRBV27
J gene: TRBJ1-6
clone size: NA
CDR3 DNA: TGTGCCAGCAGTTTATCGCCCTCGCGACAGGGGGCGCTTTCACCCCTCCACTTT
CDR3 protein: CASSLSPSRQGALSPLHF

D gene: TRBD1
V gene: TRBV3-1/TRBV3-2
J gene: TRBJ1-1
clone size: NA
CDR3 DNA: TGTGCCAGCAGCCTAAACCGGGACAGAACGAACACTGAAGCTTTCTTT
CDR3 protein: CASSLNRDRTNTEAFF

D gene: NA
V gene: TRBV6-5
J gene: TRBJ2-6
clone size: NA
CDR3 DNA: TGTGCCAGCAGTTACTCGCCAGGACTCAACGTCCTGACTTTC
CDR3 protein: CASSYSPGLNVLTF

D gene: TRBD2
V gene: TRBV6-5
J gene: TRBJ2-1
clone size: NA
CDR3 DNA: TGTGCCAGCAGACTAGCGGGAGGGCCCAATGAGCAGTTCTTC
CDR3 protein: CASRLAGGPNEQFF

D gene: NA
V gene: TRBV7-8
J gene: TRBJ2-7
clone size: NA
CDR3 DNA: TGTGCCAGCAGCAAAAGACAGGCTATTTACGAGCAGTACTTC
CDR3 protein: CASSKRQAIYEQYF

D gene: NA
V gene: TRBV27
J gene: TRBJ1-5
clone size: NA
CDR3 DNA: TGTGCCAGCAGTTCCCAGGGCGGCAATCAGCCCCAGCATTTT
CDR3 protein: CASSSQGGNQPQHF

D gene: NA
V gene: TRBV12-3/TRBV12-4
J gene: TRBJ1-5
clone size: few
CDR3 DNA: TGTGCCAGCAGCCCTCAACAAAATCAGCCCCAGCATTTT
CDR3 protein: CASSPQQNQPQHF

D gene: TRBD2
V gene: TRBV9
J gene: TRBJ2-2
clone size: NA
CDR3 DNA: TGTGCCAGCAGCGTAAGGACTAGCGGGGGATACACCGGGGAGCTGTTTTTT
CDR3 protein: CASSVRTSGGYTGELFF

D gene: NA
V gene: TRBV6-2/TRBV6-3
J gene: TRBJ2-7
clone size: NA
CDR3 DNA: TGTGCCAGCAGCTGGGGCCGGGGGTCCTACGAGCAGTACTTC
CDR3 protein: CASSWGRGSYEQYF

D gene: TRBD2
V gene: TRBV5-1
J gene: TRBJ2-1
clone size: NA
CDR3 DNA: TGCGCCAGCCGTGGACTAGCGGGGGGCCTGAGCTCCTACAATGAGCAGTTCTTC
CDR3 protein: CASRGLAGGLSSYNEQFF

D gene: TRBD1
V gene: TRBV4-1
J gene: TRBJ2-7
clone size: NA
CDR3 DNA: TGCGCCAGCAGCCAGCCCGGGACAGGCGTCTACGAGCAGTACTTC
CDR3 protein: CASSQPGTGVYEQYF

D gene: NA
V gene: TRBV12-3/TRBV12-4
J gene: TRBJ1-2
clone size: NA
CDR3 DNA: TGTGCCAGCAGTTTGGCTTGGTACTATGGCTACACCTTC
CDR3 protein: CASSLAWYYGYTF

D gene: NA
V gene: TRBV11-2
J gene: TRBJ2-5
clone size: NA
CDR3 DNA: TGTGCCAGCAGACTAGTCCGGGTTGGGGGCGGAGCTCTCCAAGAGACCCAGTACTTC
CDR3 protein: CASRLVRVGGGALQETQYF

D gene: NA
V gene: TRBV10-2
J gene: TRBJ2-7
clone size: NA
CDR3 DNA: TGCGCCAGCAGTGACCCCCTAGGTTCTTACGAGCAGTACTTC
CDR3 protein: CASSDPLGSYEQYF

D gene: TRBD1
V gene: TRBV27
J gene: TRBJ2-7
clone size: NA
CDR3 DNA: TGTGCCAGCAGTTTCGCCGCCGGGACAGGGGTCGAGCAGTACTTC
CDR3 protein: CASSFAAGTGVEQYF

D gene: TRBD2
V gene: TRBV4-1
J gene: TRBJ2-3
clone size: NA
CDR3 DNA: TGCGCCAGCAGCCTTCTAGCGGGAGGAAGCACAGATACGCAGTATTTT
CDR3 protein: CASSLLAGGSTDTQYF

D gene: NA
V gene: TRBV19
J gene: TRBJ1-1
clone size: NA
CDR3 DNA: TGTGCCAGTAGTATAGAGGGGGGTTCTGAAGCTTTCTTT
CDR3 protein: CASSIEGGSEAFF

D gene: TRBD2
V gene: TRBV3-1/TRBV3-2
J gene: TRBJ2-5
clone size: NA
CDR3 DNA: TGTGCCAGCAGCTACGACGGGAGGGCCGATAGAGAGACCCAGTACTTC
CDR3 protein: CASSYDGRADRETQYF

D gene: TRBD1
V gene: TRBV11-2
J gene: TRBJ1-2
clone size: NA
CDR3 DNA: TGTGCCAGCAGCCCCCCCCGACAGGGTCACTATGGCTACACCTTC
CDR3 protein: CASSPPRQGHYGYTF

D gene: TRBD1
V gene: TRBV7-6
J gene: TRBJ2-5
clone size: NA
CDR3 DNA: TGTGCCAGCAGCTGGACACCCGGGACAGGGGTGCAAGAGACCCAGTACTTC
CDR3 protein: CASSWTPGTGVQETQYF

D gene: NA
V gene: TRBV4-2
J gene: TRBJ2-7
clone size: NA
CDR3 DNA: TGTGCCAGCAGCCAATGGTCCGGGGGTTCCTACGAGCAGTACTTC
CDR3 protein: CASSQWSGGSYEQYF

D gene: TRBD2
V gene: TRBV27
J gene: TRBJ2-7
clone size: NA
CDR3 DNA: TGTGCCAGCAGTTCCTATAGCGGGGGCTACGAGCAGTACTTC
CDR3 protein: CASSSYSGGYEQYF

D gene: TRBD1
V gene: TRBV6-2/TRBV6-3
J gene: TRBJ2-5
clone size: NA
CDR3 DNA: TGTGCCAGCAGTAATTCCCGTTTCTCGGGACAGAAAGAGACCCAGTACTTC
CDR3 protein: CASSNSRFSGQKETQYF

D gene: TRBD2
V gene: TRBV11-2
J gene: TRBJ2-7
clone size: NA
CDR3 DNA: TGTGCCAGCAGGTCCCTGAGGGAGGGCGGCTACGAGCAGTACTTC
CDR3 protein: CASRSLREGGYEQYF

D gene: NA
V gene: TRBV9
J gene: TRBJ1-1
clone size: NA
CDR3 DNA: TGTGCCAGCAGCCAGGTGGAGAACACTGAAGCTTTCTTT
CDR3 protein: CASSQVENTEAFF

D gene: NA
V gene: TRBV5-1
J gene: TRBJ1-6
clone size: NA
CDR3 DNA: TGCGCCAGCAGCATTGCGGAATTTAATTCACCCCTCCACTTT
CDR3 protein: CASSIAEFNSPLHF

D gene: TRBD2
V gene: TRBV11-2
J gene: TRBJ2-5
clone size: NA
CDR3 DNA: TGTGCCAGCAGCTTCCGACCGGGACTAGCCTTGGAGACCCAGTACTTC
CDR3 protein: CASSFRPGLALETQYF

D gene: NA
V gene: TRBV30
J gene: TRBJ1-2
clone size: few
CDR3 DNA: TGTGCCGGGCGACAGATAGCTAACTATGGCTACACCTTC
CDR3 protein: CAGRQIANYGYTF

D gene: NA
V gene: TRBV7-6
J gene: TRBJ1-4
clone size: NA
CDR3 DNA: TGTGCCAGCAGCCAGGGGCCGGTTTTGTCGCTAAAACTGTTTTTT
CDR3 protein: CASSQGPVLSLKLFF

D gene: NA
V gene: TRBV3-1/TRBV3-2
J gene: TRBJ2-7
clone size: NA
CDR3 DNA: TGTGCCAGCAGCCAAGAGGGGGGGCAGGGTAGTTCCTACGAGCAGTACTTC
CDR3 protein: CASSQEGGQGSSYEQYF

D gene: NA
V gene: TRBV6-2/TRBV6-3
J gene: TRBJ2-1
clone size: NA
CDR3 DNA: TGTGCCAGCAGCACCAGGGTTCCCAATGAGCAGTTCTTC
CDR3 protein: CASSTRVPNEQFF

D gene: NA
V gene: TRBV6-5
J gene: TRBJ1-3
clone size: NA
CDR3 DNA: TGTGCCAGCAGTCCTCTAATGCATGAAAACACCATATATTTT
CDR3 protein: CASSPLMHENTIYF

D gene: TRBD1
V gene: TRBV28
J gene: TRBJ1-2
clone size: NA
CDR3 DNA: TGTGCCAGCAGTTTAAGGGACAGTCCATATGGCTACACCTTC
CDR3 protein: CASSLRDSPYGYTF

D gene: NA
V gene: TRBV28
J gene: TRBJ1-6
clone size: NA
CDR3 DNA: TGTGCCAGCAGCGCTCGTGGGGCCCTTTTGCACTTT
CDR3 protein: CASSARGALLHF

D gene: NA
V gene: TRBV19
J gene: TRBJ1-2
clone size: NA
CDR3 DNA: TGTGCCAGTAGTATAAGCACTTTCTATGGCTACACCTTC
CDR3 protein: CASSISTFYGYTF

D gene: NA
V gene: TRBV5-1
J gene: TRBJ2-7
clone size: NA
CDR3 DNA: TGCGCCAGCAGCTTGGCCCTGGGGAGCCACGAGCAGTACTTC
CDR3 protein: CASSLALGSHEQYF

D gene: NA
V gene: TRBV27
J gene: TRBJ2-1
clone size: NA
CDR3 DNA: TGTGCCAGCAGTTTCGGGTTCTACAATGAGCAGTTCTTC
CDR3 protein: CASSFGFYNEQFF

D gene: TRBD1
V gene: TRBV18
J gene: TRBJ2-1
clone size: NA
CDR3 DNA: TGTGCCAGCTGGACAGGGAATGAGCAGTTCTTC
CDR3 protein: CASWTGNEQFF

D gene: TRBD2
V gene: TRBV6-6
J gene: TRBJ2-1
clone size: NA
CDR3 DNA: TGTGCCAGCAGTCCCCTCGTTAGCGGGGGCCTCGAACGGCAGAACAATGAGCAGTTCTTC
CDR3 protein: CASSPLVSGGLERQNNEQFF

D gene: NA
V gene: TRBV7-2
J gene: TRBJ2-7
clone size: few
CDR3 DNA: TGTGCCAGCAGCTTCCGACAGAAGAACGAGCAGTACTTC
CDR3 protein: CASSFRQKNEQYF

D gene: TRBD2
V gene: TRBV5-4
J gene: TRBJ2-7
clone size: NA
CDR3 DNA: TGTGCCAGCAGCTTGGTGGCGGGAGCTTTCCACGAGCAGTACTTC
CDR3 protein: CASSLVAGAFHEQYF

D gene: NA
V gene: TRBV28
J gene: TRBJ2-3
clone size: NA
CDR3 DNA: TGTGCCAGCAGTTTGGTCTGGCCAGATACGCAGTATTTT
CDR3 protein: CASSLVWPDTQYF

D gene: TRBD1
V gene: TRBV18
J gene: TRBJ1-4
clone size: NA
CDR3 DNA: TGTGCCAGCTCACCCCTTCGGACAGGGGGAAGTGAAAAACTGTTTTTT
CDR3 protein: CASSPLRTGGSEKLFF

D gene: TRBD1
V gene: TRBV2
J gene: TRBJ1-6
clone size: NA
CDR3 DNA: TGTGCCAGCAGAGATCCGGGACAGCCCCGACCCCTCCACTTT
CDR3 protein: CASRDPGQPRPLHF

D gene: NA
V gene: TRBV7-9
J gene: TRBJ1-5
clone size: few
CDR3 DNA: TGTGCCAGCAGCTTAGGCGATCAGCCCCAGCATTTT
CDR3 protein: CASSLGDQPQHF

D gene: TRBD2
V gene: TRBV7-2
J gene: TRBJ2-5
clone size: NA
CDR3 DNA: TGTGCCAGCAGCCAAGAACCCCTAGCGGGAGAGGAGACCCAGTACTTC
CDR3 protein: CASSQEPLAGEETQYF

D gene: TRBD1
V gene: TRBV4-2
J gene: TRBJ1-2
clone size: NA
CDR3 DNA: TGTGCCAGCAGCCAAGATCTTGAAGCAGGGGGATACTATGGCTACACCTTC
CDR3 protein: CASSQDLEAGGYYGYTF

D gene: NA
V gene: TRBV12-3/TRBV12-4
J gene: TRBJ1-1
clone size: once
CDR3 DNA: TGTGCCAGCAGTTTGGGCCAGTCCTCTGAAGCTTTCTTT
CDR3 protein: CASSLGQSSEAFF

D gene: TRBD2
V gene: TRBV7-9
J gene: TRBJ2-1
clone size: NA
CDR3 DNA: TGTGCCAGCAGCCCCTCCGGACTAGTAGTCTCCGGCGACAATGAGCAGTTCTTC
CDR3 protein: CASSPSGLVVSGDNEQFF

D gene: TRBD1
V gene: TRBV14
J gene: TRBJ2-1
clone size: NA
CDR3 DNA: TGTGCCAGCAGCCAGCGAGGCGGGACAGGGCTTTTTTTACACAATGAGCAGTTCTTC
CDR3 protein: CASSQRGGTGLFLHNEQFF

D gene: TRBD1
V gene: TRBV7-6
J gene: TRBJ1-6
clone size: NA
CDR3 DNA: TGTGCCAGCAGCTTAGAGGTCGGACAGGCTAATTCACCCCTCCACTTT
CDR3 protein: CASSLEVGQANSPLHF

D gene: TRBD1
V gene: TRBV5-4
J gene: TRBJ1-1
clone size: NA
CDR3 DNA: TGTGCCAGCAGCTTAGGTCCGACAGGGAGAACTGAAGCTTTCTTT
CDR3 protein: CASSLGPTGRTEAFF

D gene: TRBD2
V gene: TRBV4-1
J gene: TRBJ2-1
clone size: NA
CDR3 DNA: TGCGCCAGCACAGGGACTAGCGGGGTCAATGAGCAGTTCTTC
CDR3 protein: CASTGTSGVNEQFF

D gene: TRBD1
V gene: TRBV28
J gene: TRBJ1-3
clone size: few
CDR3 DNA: TGTGCCAGCAGTTTATGGGGGACAGTTCGCTCTGGAAACACCATATATTTT
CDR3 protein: CASSLWGTVRSGNTIYF

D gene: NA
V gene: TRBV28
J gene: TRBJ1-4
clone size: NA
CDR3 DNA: TGTGCCAGCAGTCCCCACAGTGCCGGAGGGGATAAACTGTTTTTT
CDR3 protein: CASSPHSAGGDKLFF

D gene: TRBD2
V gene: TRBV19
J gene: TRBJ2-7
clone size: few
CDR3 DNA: TGTGCCAGTAGCAGCCTAGCGGGGGTGTCCTACGAGCAGTACTTC
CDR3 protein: CASSSLAGVSYEQYF